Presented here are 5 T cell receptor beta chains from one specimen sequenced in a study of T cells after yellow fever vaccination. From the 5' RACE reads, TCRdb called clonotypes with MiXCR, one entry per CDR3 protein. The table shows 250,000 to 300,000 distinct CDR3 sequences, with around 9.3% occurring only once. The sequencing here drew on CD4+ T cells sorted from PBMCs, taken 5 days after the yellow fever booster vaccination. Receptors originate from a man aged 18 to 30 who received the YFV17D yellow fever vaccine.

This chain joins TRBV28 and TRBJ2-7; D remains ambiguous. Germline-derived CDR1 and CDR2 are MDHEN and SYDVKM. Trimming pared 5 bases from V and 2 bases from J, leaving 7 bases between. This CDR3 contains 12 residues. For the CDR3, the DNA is TGTGCCAGCAGTCGAGGAACCTACGAGCAGTACGTC. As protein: CASSRGTYEQYV.

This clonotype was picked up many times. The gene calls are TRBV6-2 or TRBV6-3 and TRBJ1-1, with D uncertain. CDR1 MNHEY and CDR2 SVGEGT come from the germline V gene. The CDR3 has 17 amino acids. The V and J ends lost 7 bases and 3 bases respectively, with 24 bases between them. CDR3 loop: CASTADIYGFGDTEAFF. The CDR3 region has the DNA TGTGCCAGCACCGCCGACATTTATGGGTTTGGTGACACTGAAGCTTTCTTT.

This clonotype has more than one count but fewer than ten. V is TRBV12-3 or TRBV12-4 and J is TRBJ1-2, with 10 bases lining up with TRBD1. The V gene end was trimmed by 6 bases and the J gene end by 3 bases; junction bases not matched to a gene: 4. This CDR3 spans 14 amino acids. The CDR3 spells CASRPGTGDYGYTF. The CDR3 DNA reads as TGTGCCAGCAGACCAGGGACAGGGGACTATGGCTACACCTTC.

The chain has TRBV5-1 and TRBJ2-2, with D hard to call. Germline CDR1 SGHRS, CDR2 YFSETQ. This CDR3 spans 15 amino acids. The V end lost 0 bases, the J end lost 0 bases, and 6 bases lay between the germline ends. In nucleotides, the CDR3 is TGCGCCAGCAGCTTGGACCCCGCGAACACCGGGGAGCTGTTTTTT. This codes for CASSLDPANTGELFF.

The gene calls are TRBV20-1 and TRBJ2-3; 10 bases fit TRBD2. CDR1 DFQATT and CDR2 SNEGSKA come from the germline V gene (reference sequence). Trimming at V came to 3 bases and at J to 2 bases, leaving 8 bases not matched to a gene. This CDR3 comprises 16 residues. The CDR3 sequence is CSASTLAGAYTDTQYF. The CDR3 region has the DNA TGCAGTGCTAGCACCCTAGCGGGGGCCTACACAGATACGCAGTATTTT.